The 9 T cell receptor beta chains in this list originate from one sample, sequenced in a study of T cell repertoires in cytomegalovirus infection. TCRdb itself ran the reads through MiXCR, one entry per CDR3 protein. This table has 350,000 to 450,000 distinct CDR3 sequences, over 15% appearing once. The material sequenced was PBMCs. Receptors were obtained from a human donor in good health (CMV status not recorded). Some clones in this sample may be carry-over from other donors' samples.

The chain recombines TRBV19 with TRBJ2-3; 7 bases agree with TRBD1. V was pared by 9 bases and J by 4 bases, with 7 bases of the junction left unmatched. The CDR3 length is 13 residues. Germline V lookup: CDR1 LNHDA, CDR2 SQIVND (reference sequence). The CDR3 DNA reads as TGTGCCAGCACCGACAGGGCGTCAGATACGCAGTATTTT. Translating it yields CASTDRASDTQYF.

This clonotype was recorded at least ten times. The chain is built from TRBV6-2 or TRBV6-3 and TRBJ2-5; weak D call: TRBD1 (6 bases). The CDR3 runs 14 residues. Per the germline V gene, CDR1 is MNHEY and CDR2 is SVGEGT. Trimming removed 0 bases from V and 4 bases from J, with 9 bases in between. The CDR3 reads CASSYSQGGETQYF. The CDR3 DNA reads TGTGCCAGCAGTTACTCACAAGGGGGAGAGACCCAGTACTTC.

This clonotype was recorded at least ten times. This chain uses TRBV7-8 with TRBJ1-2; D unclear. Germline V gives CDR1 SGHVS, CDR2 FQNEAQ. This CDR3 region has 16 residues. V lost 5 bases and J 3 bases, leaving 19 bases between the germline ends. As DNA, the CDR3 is TGTGCCAGCAGCCCGACCTGGACCGCTATACACTATGGCTACACCTTC. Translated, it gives CASSPTWTAIHYGYTF.

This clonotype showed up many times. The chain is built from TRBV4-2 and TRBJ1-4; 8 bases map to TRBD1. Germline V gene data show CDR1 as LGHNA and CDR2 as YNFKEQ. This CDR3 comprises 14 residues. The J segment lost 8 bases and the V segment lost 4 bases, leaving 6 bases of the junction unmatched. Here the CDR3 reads CASSRGQGGEKLFF. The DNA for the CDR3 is TGTGCCAGCAGCCGTGGACAGGGAGGGGAAAAACTGTTTTTT.

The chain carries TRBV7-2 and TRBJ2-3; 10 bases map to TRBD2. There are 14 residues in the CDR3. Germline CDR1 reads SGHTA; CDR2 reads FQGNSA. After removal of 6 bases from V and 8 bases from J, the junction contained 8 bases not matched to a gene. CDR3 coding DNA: TGTGCCAGCAGACAACTAGCGGGAATGGGTACGCAGTATTTT. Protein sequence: CASRQLAGMGTQYF.

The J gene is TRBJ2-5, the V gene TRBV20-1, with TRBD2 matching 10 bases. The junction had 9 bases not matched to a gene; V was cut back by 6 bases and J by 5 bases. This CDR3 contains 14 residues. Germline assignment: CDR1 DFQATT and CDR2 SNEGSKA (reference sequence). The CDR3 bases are TGCAGTGCAGGAGCGGGAGGGCCGAGGGAGACCCAGTACTTC. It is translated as CSAGAGGPRETQYF.

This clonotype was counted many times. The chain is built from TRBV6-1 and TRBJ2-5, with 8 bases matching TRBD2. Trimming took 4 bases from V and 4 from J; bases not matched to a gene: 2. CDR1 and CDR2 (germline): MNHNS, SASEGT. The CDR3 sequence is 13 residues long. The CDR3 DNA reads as TGTGCCAGCAGTGGGACTAGCATAGAGACCCAGTACTTC. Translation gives CASSGTSIETQYF.

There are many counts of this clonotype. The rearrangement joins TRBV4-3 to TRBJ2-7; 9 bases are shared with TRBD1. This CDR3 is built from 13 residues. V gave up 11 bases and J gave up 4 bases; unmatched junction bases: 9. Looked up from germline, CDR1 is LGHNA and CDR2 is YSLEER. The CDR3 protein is CAPPGGQGYEQYF. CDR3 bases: TGCGCCCCACCCGGGGGACAGGGTTACGAGCAGTACTTC.

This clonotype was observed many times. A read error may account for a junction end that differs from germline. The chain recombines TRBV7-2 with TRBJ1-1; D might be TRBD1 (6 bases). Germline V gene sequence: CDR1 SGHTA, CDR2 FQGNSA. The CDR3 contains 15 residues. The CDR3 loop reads CASSLATGLNTEAFF. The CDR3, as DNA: TGCGCCAGCAGCTTGGCGACAGGTTTGAACACTGAAGCTTTCTTT.